This record looks at one T cell receptor (beta chain) sequence and its context. Its specificity is not known. The data stem from a study of OX40 agonist ivuxolimab in advanced cancers. General study points: CD4+ T cells averaged fewer expanded clones than CD8+ T cells. At 0.1 to 3.0 mg/kg, clonal expansion of CD4+ and CD8+ blood T cells had occurred by week 6.

Only in-frame clones appear in the TCRdb table, and some are missing; sequencing was by immunoSEQ multiplex PCR. The data contain 60,000 to 80,000 clones, more than 85% of them singletons. Looked up from germline, CDR1 is MNHNY and CDR2 is SVGAGI (reference sequence). The CDR3 covers 16 residues. V lost 2 bases and J lost 2; bases outside the gene matches: 3. The starting material was CD4+ or CD8+ T cells sorted from blood, obtained in a trial of the OX40 agonist ivuxolimab. The sequence derives from an adult with an advanced solid tumor such as melanoma, head and neck, liver or kidney cancer. This rearrangement joins TRBV6-6 to TRBJ2-6; 7 bases match TRBD2. The chain's CDR3 is CASSYPTSTGANVLTF. The CDR3 bases are TGTGCCAGCAGTTACCCGACTAGCACTGGGGCCAACGTCCTGACTTTC.